Presented here are 6 T cell receptor beta chains from one specimen sequenced in a study of T cell changes during pregnancy in multiple sclerosis. Clones were sequenced by immunoSEQ multiplex PCR, and TCRdb holds only the in-frame ones, with some missing. The table has roughly 89,000 clones, roughly 93% seen once; the top ten hold 3.5% to 4.5%. The input for sequencing was peripheral blood, taken in the first trimester of pregnancy. Receptor source: a female donor with multiple sclerosis, enrolled in a pregnancy study.

The chain has TRBV7-2 and TRBJ2-5, with 11 positions matching TRBD2. This CDR3 comprises 16 residues. V shed 4 bases and J 1 base; nucleotides not matched to a gene: 5. CDR1 SGHTA and CDR2 FQGNSA come from the germline V gene. The CDR3 region has the DNA TGTGCCAGCAGCTCACTAGCGGGGGCTTCCCAAGAGACCCAGTACTTC. Translated, it gives CASSSLAGASQETQYF.

This rearrangement joins TRBV14 to TRBJ2-7; TRBD1 might be the D (6 bases). From germline, CDR1 is SGHDN and CDR2 FVKESK. This CDR3 is 18 amino acids long. Deletions cut 0 bases from V and 0 bases from J, with 18 bases between. CDR3 coding DNA: TGTGCCAGCAGCCAAGATTGGGGGCGTGGGTTGAGCTCCTACGAGCAGTACTTC. Its translation is CASSQDWGRGLSSYEQYF.

This chain joins TRBV4-2 and TRBJ2-3; tentative D call: TRBD2 (6 bases). The CDR3 loop spans 14 amino acids. V was shortened by 0 bases and J by 6 bases, with 10 bases between the two germline ends. In germline, CDR1 is LGHNA, CDR2 YNFKEQ. CDR3 sequence reads: CASSQEPGGDTQYF. CDR3 bases: TGTGCCAGCAGCCAAGAACCAGGAGGGGATACGCAGTATTTT.

The rearrangement joins TRBV5-6 to TRBJ2-5, with D perhaps matching TRBD2 (5 bases). Trimming removed 1 base from V and 6 bases from J, with 13 bases in between. The germline V gene has CDR1 SGHDT and CDR2 YYEEEE. This CDR3 spans 14 amino acids. CDR3 region: CASSLMIGVKTQYF. The CDR3 nucleotides read TGTGCCAGCAGCTTGATGATCGGGGTTAAGACCCAGTACTTC.

The chain joins TRBV18 to TRBJ2-3; 8 nucleotides agree with TRBD2. With 3 bases clipped from V and 5 bases from J, the junction kept 13 bases outside the gene matches. The germline V gene has CDR1 KGHSH and CDR2 LQKENI. The CDR3 sequence is 17 residues long. The CDR3 DNA follows: TGTGCCAGCTCACCCGCGAAGGTAGCGGGGACTGAAGATACGCAGTATTTT. It yields the protein CASSPAKVAGTEDTQYF.

This chain connects TRBV7-9 to TRBJ2-2, with D perhaps TRBD1 (6 bases). CDR3 size: 13 residues. V was cut by 5 bases and J by 6 bases, with 10 bases left in between. Per the germline V gene, CDR1 is SEHNR and CDR2 is FQNEAQ (reference sequence). Here the CDR3 reads CASSPGHPGELFF. The CDR3, as DNA: TGTGCCAGCAGCCCGGGACATCCCGGGGAGCTGTTTTTT.